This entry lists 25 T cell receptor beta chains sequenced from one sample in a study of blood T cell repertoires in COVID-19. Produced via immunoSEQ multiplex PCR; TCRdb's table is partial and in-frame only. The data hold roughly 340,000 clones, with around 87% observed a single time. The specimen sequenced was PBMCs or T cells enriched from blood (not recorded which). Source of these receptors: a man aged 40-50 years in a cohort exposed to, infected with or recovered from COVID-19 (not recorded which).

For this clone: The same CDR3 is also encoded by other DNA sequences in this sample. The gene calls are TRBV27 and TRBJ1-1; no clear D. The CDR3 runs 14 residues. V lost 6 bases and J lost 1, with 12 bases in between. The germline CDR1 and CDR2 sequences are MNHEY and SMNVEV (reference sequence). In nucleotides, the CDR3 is TGTGCCAGCAGCCTCGCGACTCCGAACACTGAAGCTTTCTTT. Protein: CASSLATPNTEAFF.

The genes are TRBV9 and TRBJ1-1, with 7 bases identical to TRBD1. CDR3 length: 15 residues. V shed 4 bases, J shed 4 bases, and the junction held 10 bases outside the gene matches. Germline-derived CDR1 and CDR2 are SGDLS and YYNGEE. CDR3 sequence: CASSLRDRAGTEAFF. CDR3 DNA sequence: TGTGCCAGCAGCTTAAGAGACAGGGCGGGCACTGAAGCTTTCTTT. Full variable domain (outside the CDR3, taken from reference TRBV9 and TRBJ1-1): DSGVTQTPKHLITATGQRVTLRCSPRSGDLSVYWYQQSLDQGLQFLIQYYNGEERAKGNILERFSAQQFPDLHSELNLSSLELGDSALYFCASSLRDRAGTEAFFGQGTRLTVV.

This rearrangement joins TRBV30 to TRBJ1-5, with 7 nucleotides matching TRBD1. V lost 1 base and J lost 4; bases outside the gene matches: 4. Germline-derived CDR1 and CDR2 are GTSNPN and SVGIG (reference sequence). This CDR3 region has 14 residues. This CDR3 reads CAWSEGQLNQPQHF. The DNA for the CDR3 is TGTGCCTGGAGTGAGGGACAGTTAAATCAGCCCCAGCATTTT.

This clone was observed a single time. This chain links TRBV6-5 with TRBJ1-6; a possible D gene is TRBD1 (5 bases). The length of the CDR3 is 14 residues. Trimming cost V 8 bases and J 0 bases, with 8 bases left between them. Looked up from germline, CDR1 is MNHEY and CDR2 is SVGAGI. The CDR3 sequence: CASGGSSYNSPLHF. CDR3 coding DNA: TGTGCCAGCGGGGGGTCCTCCTATAATTCACCCCTCCACTTT.

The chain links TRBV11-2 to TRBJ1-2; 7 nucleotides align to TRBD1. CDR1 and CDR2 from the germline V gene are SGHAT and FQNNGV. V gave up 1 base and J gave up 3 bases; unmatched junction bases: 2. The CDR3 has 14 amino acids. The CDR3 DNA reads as TGTGCCAGCAGCTTAGCGCAGGGGGACTATGGCTACACCTTC. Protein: CASSLAQGDYGYTF.

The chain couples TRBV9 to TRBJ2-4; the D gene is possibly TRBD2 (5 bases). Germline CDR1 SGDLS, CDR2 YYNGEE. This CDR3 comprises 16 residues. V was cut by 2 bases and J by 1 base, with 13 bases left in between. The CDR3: CASSVSGEWAKNIQYF. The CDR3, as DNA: TGTGCCAGCAGCGTGTCCGGGGAGTGGGCCAAAAACATTCAGTACTTC.

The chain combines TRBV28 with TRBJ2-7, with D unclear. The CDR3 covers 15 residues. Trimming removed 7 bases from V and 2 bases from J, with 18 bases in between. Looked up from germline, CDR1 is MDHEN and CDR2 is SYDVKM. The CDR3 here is CASTTPVQATYEQYF. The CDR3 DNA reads TGTGCCAGCACCACCCCCGTGCAGGCTACCTACGAGCAGTACTTC.

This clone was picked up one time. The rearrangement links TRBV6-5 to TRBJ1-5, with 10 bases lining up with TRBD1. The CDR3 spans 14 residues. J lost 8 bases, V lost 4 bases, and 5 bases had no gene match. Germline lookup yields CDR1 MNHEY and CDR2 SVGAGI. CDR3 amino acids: CASSWGQGLEPQHF. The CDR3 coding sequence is TGTGCCAGCAGTTGGGGACAGGGGTTAGAGCCCCAGCATTTT.

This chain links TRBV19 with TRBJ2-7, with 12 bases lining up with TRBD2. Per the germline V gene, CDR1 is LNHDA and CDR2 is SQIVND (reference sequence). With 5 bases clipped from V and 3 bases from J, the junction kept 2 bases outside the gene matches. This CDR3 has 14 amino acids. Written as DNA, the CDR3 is TGTGCCAGTAGTGCGGGACTAGCGGGCTACGAGCAGTACTTC. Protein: CASSAGLAGYEQYF.

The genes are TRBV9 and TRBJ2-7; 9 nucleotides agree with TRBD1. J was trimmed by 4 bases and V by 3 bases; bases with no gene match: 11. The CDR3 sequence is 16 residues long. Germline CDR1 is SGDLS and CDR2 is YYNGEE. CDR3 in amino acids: CASSEQIGQGNYEQYF. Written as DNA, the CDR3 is TGTGCCAGCAGCGAGCAAATTGGACAGGGGAATTACGAGCAGTACTTC.

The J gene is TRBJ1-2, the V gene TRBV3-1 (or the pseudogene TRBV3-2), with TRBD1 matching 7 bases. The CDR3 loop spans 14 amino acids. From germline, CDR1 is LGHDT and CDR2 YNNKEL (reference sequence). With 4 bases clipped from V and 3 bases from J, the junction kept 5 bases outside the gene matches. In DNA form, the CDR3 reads TGTGCCAGCAGCCGGGACAGATACGACTATGGCTACACCTTC. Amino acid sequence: CASSRDRYDYGYTF.

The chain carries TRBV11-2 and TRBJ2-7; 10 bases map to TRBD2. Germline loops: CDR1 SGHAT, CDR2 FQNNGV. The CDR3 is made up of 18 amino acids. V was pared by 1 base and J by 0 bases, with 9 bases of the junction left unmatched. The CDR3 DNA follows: TGTGCCAGCAGCTTAGTTCTAGCGGGAGCGATAAGCTCCTACGAGCAGTACTTC. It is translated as CASSLVLAGAISSYEQYF.

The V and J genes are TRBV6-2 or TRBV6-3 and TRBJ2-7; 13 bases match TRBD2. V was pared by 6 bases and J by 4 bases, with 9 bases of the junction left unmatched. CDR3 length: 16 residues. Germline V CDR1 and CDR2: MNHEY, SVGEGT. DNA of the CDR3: TGTGCCAGCAGCTATGGAGGGACTAGCGGGAATTACGAGCAGTACTTC. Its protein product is CASSYGGTSGNYEQYF.

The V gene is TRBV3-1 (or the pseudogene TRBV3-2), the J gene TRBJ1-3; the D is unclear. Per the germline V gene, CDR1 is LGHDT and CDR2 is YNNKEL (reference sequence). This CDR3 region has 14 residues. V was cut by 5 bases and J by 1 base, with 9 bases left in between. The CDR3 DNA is TGTGCCAGCAGCAACACAGATTCTGGAAACACCATATATTTT. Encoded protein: CASSNTDSGNTIYF.

The CDR3 coding sequence is TGTGCCAGCAGCTCCGGGACTAACCCTACCTACGAGCAGTACTTC. Encoded protein: CASSSGTNPTYEQYF. The V gene is TRBV7-9, the J gene TRBJ2-7, with TRBD2 identical over 7 bases. The CDR3 consists of 15 residues. V dropped 4 bases and J dropped 2; count of bases not matched to a gene: 8. Germline V gene data show CDR1 as SEHNR and CDR2 as FQNEAQ (reference sequence).

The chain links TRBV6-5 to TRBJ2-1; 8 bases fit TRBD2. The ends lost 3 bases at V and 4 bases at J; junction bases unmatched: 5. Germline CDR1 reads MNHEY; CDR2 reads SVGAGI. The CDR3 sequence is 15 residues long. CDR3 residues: CASSYKPSGYNEQFF. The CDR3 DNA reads TGTGCCAGCAGTTATAAGCCTAGCGGGTACAATGAGCAGTTCTTC.

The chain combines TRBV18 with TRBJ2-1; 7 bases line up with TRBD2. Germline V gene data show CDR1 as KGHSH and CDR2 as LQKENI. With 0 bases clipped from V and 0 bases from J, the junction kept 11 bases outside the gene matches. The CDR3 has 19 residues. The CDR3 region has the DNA TGTGCCAGCTCACCACCTATCATAGCGGGTTTCCCCTCCTACAATGAGCAGTTCTTC. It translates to CASSPPIIAGFPSYNEQFF.

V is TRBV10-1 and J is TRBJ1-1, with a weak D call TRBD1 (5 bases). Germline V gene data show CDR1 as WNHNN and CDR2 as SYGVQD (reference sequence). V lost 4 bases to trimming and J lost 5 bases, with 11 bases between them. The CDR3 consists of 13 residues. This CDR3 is CASSVGGSTEAFF. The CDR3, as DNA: TGCGCCAGCAGTGTTGGGGGGAGTACTGAAGCTTTCTTT.

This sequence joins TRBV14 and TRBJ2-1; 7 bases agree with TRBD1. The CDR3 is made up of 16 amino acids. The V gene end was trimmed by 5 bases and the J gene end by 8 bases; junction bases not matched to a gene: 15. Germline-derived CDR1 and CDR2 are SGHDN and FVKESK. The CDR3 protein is CASSALGLDRAHEQFF. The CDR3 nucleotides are TGTGCCAGCAGCGCCCTTGGCCTAGACAGGGCCCATGAGCAGTTCTTC.

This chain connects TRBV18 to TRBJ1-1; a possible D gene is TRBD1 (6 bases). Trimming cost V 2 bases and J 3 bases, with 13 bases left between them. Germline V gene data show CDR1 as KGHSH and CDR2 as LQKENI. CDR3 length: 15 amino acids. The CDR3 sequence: CASSPEQGLDTEAFF. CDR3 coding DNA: TGTGCCAGCTCACCAGAACAGGGTCTTGACACTGAAGCTTTCTTT.

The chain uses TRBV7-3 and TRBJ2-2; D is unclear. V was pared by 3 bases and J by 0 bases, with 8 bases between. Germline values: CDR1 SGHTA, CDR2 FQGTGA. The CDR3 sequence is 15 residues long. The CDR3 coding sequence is TGTGCCAGCAGCTTTGAGACATCGAACACCGGGGAGCTGTTTTTT. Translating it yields CASSFETSNTGELFF.

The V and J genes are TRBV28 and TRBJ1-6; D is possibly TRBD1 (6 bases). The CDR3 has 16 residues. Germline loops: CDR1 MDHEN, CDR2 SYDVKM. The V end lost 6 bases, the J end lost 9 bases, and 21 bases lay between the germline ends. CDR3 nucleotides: TGTGCCAGCAGCCTCCACGGACAGTCCGTAATTTCACCCCTCCACTTT. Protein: CASSLHGQSVISPLHF.

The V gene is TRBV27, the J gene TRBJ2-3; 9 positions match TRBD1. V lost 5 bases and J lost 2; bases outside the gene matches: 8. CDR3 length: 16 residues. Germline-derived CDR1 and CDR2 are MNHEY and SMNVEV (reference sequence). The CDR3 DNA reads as TGTGCCAGCAGTCCTACAGGGGGCTACCACACAGATACGCAGTATTTT. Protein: CASSPTGGYHTDTQYF.

CDR3 sequence: CASSWRRDEKLFF. CDR3 coding DNA: TGTGCCAGTAGTTGGAGACGGGATGAAAAACTGTTTTTT. V is TRBV19 and J is TRBJ1-4; no definite D call. The CDR3 covers 13 residues. V lost 5 bases and J lost 6, with 10 bases in between. The germline gives CDR1 LNHDA, CDR2 SQIVND (reference sequence). Supplemented by reference TRBV19 and TRBJ1-4, the full variable domain reads DGGITQSPKYLFRKEGQNVTLSCEQNLNHDAMYWYRQDPGQGLRLIYYSQIVNDFQKGDIAEGYSVSREKKESFPLTVTSAQKNPTAFYLCASSWRRDEKLFFGSGTQLSVL.

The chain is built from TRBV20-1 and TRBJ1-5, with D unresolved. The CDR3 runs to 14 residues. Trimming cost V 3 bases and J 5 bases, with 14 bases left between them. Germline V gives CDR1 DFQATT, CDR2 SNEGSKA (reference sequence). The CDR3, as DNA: TGCAGTGCTAGTGCGACAAGCCTCCATCAGCCCCAGCATTTT. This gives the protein CSASATSLHQPQHF.